This T cell receptor (beta chain) was documented in a study of T cell responses to AZD1222 COVID-19 vaccine. At the level of the study: Second doses that came at about 4 or about 12 weeks were put together.

Data came from immunoSEQ multiplex PCR; TCRdb stores just in-frame clones and leaves some out. The sample has 180,000 or so clones; almost 90% are singletons. Study-wide findings and caveats: Targeting of unmutated variant regions was reportedly seen in nearly half of spike-specific TCRs. Mapped onto spike, vaccine-associated CD4 TCRs spanned it and were dominant at 160-218 and 743-854.

Germline V CDR1 and CDR2: SGHNT, YYREEE (reference sequence). CDR3 size: 14 residues. J gave up 3 bases and V 3 bases, and 2 bases lay outside the gene matches. Regarding this clone: Its target is unknown.

This receptor was identified in an adult in good health. The genes are TRBV5-4 and TRBJ1-1, with 10 positions matching TRBD1. The sample in question was peripheral blood, obtained on day 0 of AZD1222 vaccination. The CDR3 region is CASSSGQGDTEAFF. CDR3 nucleotides: TGTGCCAGCAGCTCAGGACAGGGGGACACTGAAGCTTTCTTT.